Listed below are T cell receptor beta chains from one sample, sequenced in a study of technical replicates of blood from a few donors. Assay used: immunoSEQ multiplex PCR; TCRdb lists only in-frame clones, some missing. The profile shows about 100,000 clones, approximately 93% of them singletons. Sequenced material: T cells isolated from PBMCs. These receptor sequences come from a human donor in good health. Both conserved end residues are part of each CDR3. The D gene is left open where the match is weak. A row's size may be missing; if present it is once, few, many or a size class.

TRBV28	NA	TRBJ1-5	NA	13	CASSPRLHQPQHF	TGTGCCAGCAGTCCGAGACTCCATCAGCCCCAGCATTTT
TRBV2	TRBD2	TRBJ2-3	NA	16	CASSEDAGRVTDTQYF	TGTGCCAGCAGTGAAGACGCAGGGAGGGTAACAGATACGCAGTATTTT
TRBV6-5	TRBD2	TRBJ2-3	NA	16	CASSYSSAGGPDTQYF	TGTGCCAGCAGTTACTCGTCAGCGGGAGGTCCGGATACGCAGTATTTT
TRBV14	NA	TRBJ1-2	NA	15	CASSQERGGGYGYTF	TGTGCCAGCAGCCAAGAAAGGGGAGGGGGATATGGCTACACCTTC
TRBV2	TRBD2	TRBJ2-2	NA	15	CASSTSGRWAGELFF	TGTGCCAGCAGTACTAGCGGGAGATGGGCCGGGGAGCTGTTTTTT
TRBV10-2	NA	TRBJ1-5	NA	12	CASMEGGQPQHF	TGCGCCAGCATGGAAGGAGGTCAGCCCCAGCATTTT
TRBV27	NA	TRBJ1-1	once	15	CASSLWVGADTEAFF	TGTGCCAGCAGTCTCTGGGTGGGGGCCGACACTGAAGCTTTCTTT
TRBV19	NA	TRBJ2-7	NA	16	CASSPPHSRGSYEQYF	TGTGCCAGTAGTCCCCCTCACTCCCGGGGGTCATACGAGCAGTACTTC
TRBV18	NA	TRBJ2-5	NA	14	CASSPFEGGETQYF	TGTGCCAGCTCACCCTTCGAGGGCGGGGAGACCCAGTACTTC
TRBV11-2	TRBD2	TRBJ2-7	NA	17	CASSSTQKTSGTYEQYF	TGTGCCAGCAGCTCAACACAAAAGACTAGCGGAACCTACGAGCAGTACTTC
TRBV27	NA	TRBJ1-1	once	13	CASSPDEGTEAFF	TGTGCCAGCAGTCCGGACGAGGGCACTGAAGCTTTCTTT
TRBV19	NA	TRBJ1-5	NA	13	CASSLTGYQPQHF	TGTGCCAGTAGTCTGACAGGCTATCAGCCCCAGCATTTT
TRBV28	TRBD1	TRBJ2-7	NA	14	CASIPGGQVYEQYF	TGTGCCAGCATTCCCGGGGGACAGGTCTACGAGCAGTACTTC